The rows below give T cell receptor beta chains drawn from one sample of a study of blood T cell repertoires in COVID-19. Assay used: immunoSEQ multiplex PCR; TCRdb lists only in-frame clones, some missing. The sample holds 250,000 to 300,000 clones; 80% to 85% are singletons and the top ten take roughly 4.7%. Input material: PBMCs or T cells enriched from blood (not recorded which). The receptors derive from a man aged 35 to 55 who had been exposed to COVID-19. CDR3s include the opening cysteine and the closing phenylalanine or tryptophan. The order of the fields is clone size, D gene, J gene, CDR3 length, V gene, CDR3 DNA, CDR3 protein. A D gene is named only where the DNA matches it firmly. Only part of the rows carry a size: once, few, many, or a class if the clone is expanded.

many | . | TRBJ1-6 | 12 | TRBV10-3 | TGTGCCATCGGACAATATAATTCACCCCTCCACTTT | CAIGQYNSPLHF
. | . | TRBJ1-2 | 16 | TRBV20-1 | TGCAGTGCTAGTGCCCCGCGGGGGCCTCGGGACTATGGCTACACCTTC | CSASAPRGPRDYGYTF
. | TRBD1 | TRBJ2-7 | 16 | TRBV5-4 | TGTGCCAGCAGGTCCGGGACAGGGGACAGAATTGGCGAGCAGTACTTC | CASRSGTGDRIGEQYF
. | TRBD2 | TRBJ2-1 | 18 | TRBV5-1 | TGCGCCAGCAGCCAGTTCACTCCCCGGGCTAGCGGGAGGAGTGAGCAGTTCTTC | CASSQFTPRASGRSEQFF
. | . | TRBJ2-3 | 19 | TRBV7-3 | TGTGCCAGCAGCACCCTACCGGGACTCAAAGGTGTGGGCACAGATACGCAGTATTTT | CASSTLPGLKGVGTDTQYF
. | . | TRBJ2-4 | 16 | TRBV9 | TGTGCCAGCAGCGAGGGGGGGACGTCCCGGAAAAACATTCAGTACTTC | CASSEGGTSRKNIQYF
. | . | TRBJ1-2 | 13 | TRBV19 | TGTGCCAGTAGTGATAGGGACTTCTATGGCTACACCTTC | CASSDRDFYGYTF
. | TRBD2 | TRBJ2-7 | 16 | TRBV3-1/TRBV3-2 | TGTGCCAGCAGCCAGGTGAGCGGGAGTCTTGCGTACGAGCAGTACTTC | CASSQVSGSLAYEQYF
. | TRBD1 | TRBJ1-2 | 17 | TRBV30 | TGTGCCTGGAAGGAAAGGGACAGGGGGCAGCGCCGCTATGGCTACACCTTC | CAWKERDRGQRRYGYTF
. | . | TRBJ1-2 | 15 | TRBV5-1 | TGCGCCAGCAGCTTGAGAAACGGAGAGTACTATGGCTACACCTTC | CASSLRNGEYYGYTF
. | . | TRBJ2-5 | 13 | TRBV3-1/TRBV3-2 | TGTGCCAGCAGGGGCGGGACCGGGGAGACCCAGTACTTC | CASRGGTGETQYF
. | TRBD1 | TRBJ2-3 | 13 | TRBV24-1 | TGTGCCACCACGGATTCAGGGGGAGATACGCAGTATTTT | CATTDSGGDTQYF
. | . | TRBJ2-1 | 16 | TRBV18 | TGTGCCAGCTCACCTGAGTCGGGGCGGGGATACAATGAGCAGTTCTTC | CASSPESGRGYNEQFF
. | . | TRBJ1-1 | 14 | TRBV9 | TGTGCCAGCAGCGTAGGCCTAGGAAACACTGAAGCTTTCTTT | CASSVGLGNTEAFF
. | TRBD2 | TRBJ2-4 | 14 | TRBV7-2 | TGTGCCAGCAGCATCGCGTTAGCGGGAATCTTGGAGGACTTC | CASSIALAGILEDF
. | . | TRBJ2-1 | 13 | TRBV5-1 | TGCGCCAGCAGCTTGGGAGGGCCAAATGAGCAGTTCTTC | CASSLGGPNEQFF
. | TRBD2 | TRBJ2-7 | 16 | TRBV6-1 | TGTGCCAGCAGTGTAGAGACTAGCGGCTTATCCTACGAGCAGTACTTC | CASSVETSGLSYEQYF
. | . | TRBJ1-6 | 18 | TRBV14 | TGTGCCAGCAGCCAAGATCCGAATACGGGGGGGGTCGGTTCACCCCTCCACTTT | CASSQDPNTGGVGSPLHF
many | . | TRBJ1-1 | 14 | TRBV7-9 | TGTGCCAGCACCAGCCTCGGGGGGGCCACTGAAGCTTTCTTT | CASTSLGGATEAFF
once | . | TRBJ2-5 | 17 | TRBV15 | TGTGCCACCAGCGCCCGGGGGAAGGGCCTCGCCAGGGAGACCCAGTACTTC | CATSARGKGLARETQYF
. | TRBD1 | TRBJ1-4 | 15 | TRBV27 | TGTGCCAGCAAAAGGGCAGGGGGACCCAATGAAAAACTGTTTTTT | CASKRAGGPNEKLFF
. | . | TRBJ2-7 | 12 | TRBV3-1/TRBV3-2 | TGTGCCAGCAGCCAGGGGACTTTAGCGGAGTACTTC | CASSQGTLAEYF